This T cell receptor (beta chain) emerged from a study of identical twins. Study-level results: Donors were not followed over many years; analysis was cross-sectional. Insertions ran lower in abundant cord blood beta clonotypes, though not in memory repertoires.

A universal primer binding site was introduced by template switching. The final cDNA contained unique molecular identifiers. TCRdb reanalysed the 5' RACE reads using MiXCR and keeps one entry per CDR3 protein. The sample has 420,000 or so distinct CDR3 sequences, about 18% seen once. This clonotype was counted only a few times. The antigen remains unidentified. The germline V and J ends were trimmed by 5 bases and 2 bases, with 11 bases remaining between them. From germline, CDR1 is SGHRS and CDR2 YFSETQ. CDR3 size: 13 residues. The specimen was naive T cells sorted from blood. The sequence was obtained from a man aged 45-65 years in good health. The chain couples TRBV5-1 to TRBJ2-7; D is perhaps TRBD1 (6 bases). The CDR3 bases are TGCGCCAGCAGACTGGACAGCCCCTACGAGCAGTACTTC. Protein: CASRLDSPYEQYF.